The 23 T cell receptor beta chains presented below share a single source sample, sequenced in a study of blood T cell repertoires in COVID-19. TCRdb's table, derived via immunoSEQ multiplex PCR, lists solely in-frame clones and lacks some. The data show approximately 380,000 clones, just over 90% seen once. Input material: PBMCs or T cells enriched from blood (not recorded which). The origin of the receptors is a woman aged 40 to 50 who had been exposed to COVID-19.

CDR3 sequence (DNA): TGTGCCTGGAGGACCGGGGTTAAGAACACCGGGGAGCTGTTTTTT. It yields the protein CAWRTGVKNTGELFF. The gene calls are TRBV30 and TRBJ2-2; D possibly corresponds to TRBD2 (5 bases). The length of the CDR3 is 15 residues. V lost 3 bases and J 1 base, leaving 12 bases between the germline ends. Germline CDR1 is GTSNPN and CDR2 is SVGIG (reference sequence).

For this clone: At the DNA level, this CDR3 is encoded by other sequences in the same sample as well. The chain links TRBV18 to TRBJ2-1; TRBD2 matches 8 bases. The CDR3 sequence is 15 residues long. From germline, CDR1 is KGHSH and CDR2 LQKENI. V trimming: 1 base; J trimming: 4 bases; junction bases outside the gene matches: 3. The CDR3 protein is CASSPRTSGYNEQFF. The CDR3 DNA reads TGTGCCAGCTCACCACGAACTAGCGGTTACAATGAGCAGTTCTTC. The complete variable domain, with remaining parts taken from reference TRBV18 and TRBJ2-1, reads NAGVMQNPRHLVRRRGQEARLRCSPMKGHSHVYWYRQLPEEGLKFMVYLQKENIIDESGMPKERFSAEFPKEGPSILRIQQVVRGDSAAYFCASSPRTSGYNEQFFGPGTRLTVL.

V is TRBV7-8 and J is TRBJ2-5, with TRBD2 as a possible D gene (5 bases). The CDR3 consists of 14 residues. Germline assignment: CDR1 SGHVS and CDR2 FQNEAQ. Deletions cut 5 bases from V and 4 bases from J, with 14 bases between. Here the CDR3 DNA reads TGTGCCAGCAGCCTAACGGAGCGGACAGAGACCCAGTACTTC. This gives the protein CASSLTERTETQYF.

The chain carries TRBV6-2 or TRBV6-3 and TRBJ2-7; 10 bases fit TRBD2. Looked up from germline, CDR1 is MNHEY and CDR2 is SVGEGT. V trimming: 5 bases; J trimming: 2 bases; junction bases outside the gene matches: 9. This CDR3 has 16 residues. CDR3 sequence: CASSHPSGGFPYEQYF. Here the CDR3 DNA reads TGTGCCAGCAGTCACCCTAGCGGGGGTTTCCCCTACGAGCAGTACTTC.

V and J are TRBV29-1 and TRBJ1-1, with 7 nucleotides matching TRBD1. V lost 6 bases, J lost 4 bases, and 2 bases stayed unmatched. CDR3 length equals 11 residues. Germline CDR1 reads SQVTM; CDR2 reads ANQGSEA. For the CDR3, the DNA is TGCAGCGTCGGGACAGCCACTGAAGCTTTCTTT. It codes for CSVGTATEAFF.

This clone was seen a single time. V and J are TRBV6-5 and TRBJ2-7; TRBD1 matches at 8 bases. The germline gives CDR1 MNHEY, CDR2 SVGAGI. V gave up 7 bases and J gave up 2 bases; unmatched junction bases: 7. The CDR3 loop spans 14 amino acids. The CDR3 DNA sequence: TGTGCCAGCACCAGGACAGGGACCCCCTACGAGCAGTACTTC. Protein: CASTRTGTPYEQYF.

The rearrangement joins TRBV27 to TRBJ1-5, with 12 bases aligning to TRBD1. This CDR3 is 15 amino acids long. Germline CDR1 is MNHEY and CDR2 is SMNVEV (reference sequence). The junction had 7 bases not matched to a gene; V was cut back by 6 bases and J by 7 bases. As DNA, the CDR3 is TGTGCCAGCAGCAGGGACAGGGGGCCGGGGCAGCCCCAGCATTTT. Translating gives CASSRDRGPGQPQHF.

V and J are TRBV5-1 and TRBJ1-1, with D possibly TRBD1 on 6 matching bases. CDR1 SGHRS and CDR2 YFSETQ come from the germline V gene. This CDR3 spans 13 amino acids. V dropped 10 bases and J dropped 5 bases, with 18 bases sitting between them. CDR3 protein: CACSLQGGTEAFF. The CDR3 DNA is TGCGCCTGTAGCCTACAGGGTGGGACTGAAGCTTTCTTT. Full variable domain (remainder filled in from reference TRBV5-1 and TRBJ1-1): KAGVTQTPRYLIKTRGQQVTLSCSPISGHRSVSWYQQTPGQGLQFLFEYFSETQRNKGNFPGRFSGRQFSNSRSEMNVSTLELGDSALYLCACSLQGGTEAFFGQGTRLTVV.

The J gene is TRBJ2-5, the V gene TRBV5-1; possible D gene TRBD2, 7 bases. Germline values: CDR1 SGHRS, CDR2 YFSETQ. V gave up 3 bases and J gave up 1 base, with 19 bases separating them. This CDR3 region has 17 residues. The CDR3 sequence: CASSSAGVGQTQETQYF. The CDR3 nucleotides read TGCGCCAGCAGCTCGGCGGGGGTGGGACAAACCCAAGAGACCCAGTACTTC.

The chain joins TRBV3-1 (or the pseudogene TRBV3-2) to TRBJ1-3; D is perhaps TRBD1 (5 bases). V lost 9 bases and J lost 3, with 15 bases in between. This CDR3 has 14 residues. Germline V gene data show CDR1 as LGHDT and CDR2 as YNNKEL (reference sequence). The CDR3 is CASEDRDFGNTIYF. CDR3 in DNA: TGTGCCAGTGAAGACCGGGACTTTGGAAACACCATATATTTT.

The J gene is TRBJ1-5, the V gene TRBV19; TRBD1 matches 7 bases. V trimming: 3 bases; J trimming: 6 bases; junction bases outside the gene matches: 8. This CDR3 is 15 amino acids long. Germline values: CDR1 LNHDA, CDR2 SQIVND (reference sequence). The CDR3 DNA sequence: TGTGCCAGTAGTATCGACAGGGCTTTGTCTCAGCCCCAGCATTTT. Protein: CASSIDRALSQPQHF.

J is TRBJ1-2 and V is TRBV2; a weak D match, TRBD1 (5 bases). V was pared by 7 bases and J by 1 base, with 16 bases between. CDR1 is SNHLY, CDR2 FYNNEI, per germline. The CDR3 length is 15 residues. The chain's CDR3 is CASTSSRQINYGYTF. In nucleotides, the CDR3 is TGTGCCAGCACGAGCAGTAGACAGATTAACTATGGCTACACCTTC.

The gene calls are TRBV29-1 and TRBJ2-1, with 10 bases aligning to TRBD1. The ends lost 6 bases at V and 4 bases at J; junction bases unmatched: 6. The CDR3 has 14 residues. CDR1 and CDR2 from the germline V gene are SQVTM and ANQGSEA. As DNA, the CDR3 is TGCAGCGTCCGGGACAGGGGTTCTTACAATGAGCAGTTCTTC. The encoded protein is CSVRDRGSYNEQFF.

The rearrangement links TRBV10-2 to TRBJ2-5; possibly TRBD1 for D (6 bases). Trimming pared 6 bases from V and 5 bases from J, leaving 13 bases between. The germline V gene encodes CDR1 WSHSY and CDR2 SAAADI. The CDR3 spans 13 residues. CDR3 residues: CASRKDRIETQYF. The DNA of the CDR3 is TGCGCCAGCAGAAAAGACAGGATCGAGACCCAGTACTTC.

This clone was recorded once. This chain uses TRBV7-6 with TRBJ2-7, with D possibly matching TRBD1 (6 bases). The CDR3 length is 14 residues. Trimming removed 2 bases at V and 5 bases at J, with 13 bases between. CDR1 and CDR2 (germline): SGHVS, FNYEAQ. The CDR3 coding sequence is TGTGCCAGCAGCTTAAACAGGGCAGGCGACGAGCAGTACTTC. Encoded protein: CASSLNRAGDEQYF.

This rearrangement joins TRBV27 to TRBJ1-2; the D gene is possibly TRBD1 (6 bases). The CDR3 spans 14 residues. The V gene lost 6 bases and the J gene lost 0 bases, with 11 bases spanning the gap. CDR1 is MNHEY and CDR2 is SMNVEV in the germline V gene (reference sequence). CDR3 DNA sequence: TGTGCCAGCAGCACCGGGACAACTAACTATGGCTACACCTTC. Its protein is CASSTGTTNYGYTF.

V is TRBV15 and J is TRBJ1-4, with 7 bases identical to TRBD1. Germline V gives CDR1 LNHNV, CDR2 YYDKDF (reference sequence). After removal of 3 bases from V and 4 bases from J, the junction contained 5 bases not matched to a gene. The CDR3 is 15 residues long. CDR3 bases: TGTGCCACCAGCAGCGGGGACAGCCTTAATGAAAAACTGTTTTTT. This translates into CATSSGDSLNEKLFF.

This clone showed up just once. The CDR3 spells CASSFGQINTGELFF. The DNA of the CDR3 is TGTGCCAGCAGCTTCGGACAGATTAACACCGGGGAGCTGTTTTTT. The V and J genes are TRBV7-2 and TRBJ2-2; weak D call: TRBD1 (6 bases). CDR1 is SGHTA, CDR2 FQGNSA, per germline. The CDR3 runs to 15 residues. Trimming took off 3 bases at V and 2 bases at J, with 10 bases between the two ends. The whole variable domain, filled in from reference TRBV7-2 and TRBJ2-2, reads GAGVSQSPSNKVTEKGKDVELRCDPISGHTALYWYRQSLGQGLEFLIYFQGNSAPDKSGLPSDRFSAERTGGSVSTLTIQRTQQEDSAVYLCASSFGQINTGELFFGEGSRLTVL.

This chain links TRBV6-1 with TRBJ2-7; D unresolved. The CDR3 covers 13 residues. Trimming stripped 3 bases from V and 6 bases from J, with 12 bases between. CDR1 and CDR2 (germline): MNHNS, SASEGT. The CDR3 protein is CASSEGRRFEQYF. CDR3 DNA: TGTGCCAGCAGTGAGGGCAGGCGATTCGAGCAGTACTTC.

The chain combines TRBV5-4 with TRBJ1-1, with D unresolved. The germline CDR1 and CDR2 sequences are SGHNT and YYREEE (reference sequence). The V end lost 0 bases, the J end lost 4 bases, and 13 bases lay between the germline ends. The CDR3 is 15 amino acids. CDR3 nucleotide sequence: TGTGCCAGCAGCTTGGCCGGCGGGATCGGCACTGAAGCTTTCTTT. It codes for CASSLAGGIGTEAFF.

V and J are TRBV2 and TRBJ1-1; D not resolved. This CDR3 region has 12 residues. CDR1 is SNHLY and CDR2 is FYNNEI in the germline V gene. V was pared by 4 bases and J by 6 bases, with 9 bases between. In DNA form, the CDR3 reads TGTGCCAGCAGTGTGAGGCCAGCTGAAGCTTTCTTT. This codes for CASSVRPAEAFF.

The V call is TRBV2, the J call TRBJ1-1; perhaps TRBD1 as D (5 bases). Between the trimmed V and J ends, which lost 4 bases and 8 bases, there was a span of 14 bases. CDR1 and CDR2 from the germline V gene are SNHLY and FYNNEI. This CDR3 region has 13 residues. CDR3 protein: CASSATRGGEAFF. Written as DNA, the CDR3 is TGTGCCAGCAGTGCAACGAGGGGAGGAGAAGCTTTCTTT.

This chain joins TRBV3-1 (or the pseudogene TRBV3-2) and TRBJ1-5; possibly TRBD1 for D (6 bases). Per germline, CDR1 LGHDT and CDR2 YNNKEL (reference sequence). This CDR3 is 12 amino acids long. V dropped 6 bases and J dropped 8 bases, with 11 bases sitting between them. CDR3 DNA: TGTGCCAGCAGTTCCAAGGGGGAGCCCCAGCATTTT. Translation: CASSSKGEPQHF.